This TCR beta chain was recorded in a study of cytomegalovirus exposure and HLA in healthy donors. Study details: In an early release, HLA-typed donors contributed some 80 million unique TCR sequences. General study findings and limits: Donors were assumed by presence/absence analyses to have roughly uniform sequencing depth. It was approximately 150 TCR beta chains that were listed as cytomegalovirus-associated.

The CDR3 has 15 residues. Looked up from germline, CDR1 is SGHNT and CDR2 is YYREEE (reference sequence). V gave up 2 bases and J gave up 5 bases; unmatched junction bases: 7. To note about this clone: Its specificity is not known.

Both 60 Vbeta primers and 13 Jbeta primers went into the PCR. Sequencing was performed with immunoSEQ multiplex PCR; in TCRdb, only in-frame clones are kept and a portion is missing. The sample has approximately 190,000 clones, around 75% seen once; the top ten hold 1.5% to 2%. This sequence was found in a woman aged 30 to 39 in good health and CMV-seronegative. The chain is built from TRBV5-4 and TRBJ1-1; 9 bases line up with TRBD1. The sample was PBMCs. This chain's CDR3 is CASSFNRGLTTEAFF. The CDR3 coding sequence is TGTGCCAGCAGCTTCAACAGGGGGCTGACGACTGAAGCTTTCTTT.